This passage covers 30 T cell receptor beta chains from one sample sequenced in a study of T cell changes during pregnancy in multiple sclerosis. Method: immunoSEQ multiplex PCR; TCRdb's copy keeps in-frame clones and lacks some. The sample shows about 36,000 clones, roughly 92% of them seen only once. The sequenced sample consisted of PBMCs (not recorded whether the cells were cultured). These receptor sequences come from a female donor with multiple sclerosis, enrolled in a pregnancy study.

The chain combines TRBV2 with TRBJ1-5; unclear D gene. The length of the CDR3 is 14 residues. The germline V and J ends were trimmed by 8 bases and 0 bases, with 11 bases remaining between them. CDR1 is SNHLY, CDR2 FYNNEI, per germline. Written as DNA, the CDR3 is TGTGCCAGCCTTGCGGGAAATAGCAATCAGCCCCAGCATTTT. Its protein is CASLAGNSNQPQHF.

This clone has a single count. The rearrangement uses TRBV7-9 and TRBJ2-7; TRBD1 is a possible D gene (5 bases). Germline V lookup: CDR1 SEHNR, CDR2 FQNEAQ (reference sequence). V shed 5 bases and J shed 0 bases, with 11 bases lying between them. This CDR3 spans 14 amino acids. The CDR3 here is CASSKTASSYEQYF. CDR3 sequence (DNA): TGTGCCAGCAGCAAGACAGCCAGCTCCTACGAGCAGTACTTC.

This clone was seen once. The CDR3 region has the DNA TGTGCCAGCAGTGACGTGGAGACCCAGTACTTC. It yields the protein CASSDVETQYF. The rearrangement links TRBV6-1 to TRBJ2-5; D is unclear. Germline V lookup: CDR1 MNHNS, CDR2 SASEGT. V gave up 3 bases and J gave up 5 bases, with 4 bases separating them. CDR3 size: 11 residues.

The chain is built from TRBV18 and TRBJ1-5, with 9 positions matching TRBD1. CDR1 is KGHSH and CDR2 is LQKENI in the germline V gene. With 2 bases clipped from V and 2 bases from J, the junction kept 7 bases outside the gene matches. This CDR3 has 17 residues. The CDR3 loop reads CASSPATGGLGNQPQHF. Here the CDR3 DNA reads TGTGCCAGCTCACCAGCGACAGGGGGTCTGGGCAATCAGCCCCAGCATTTT.

This clone has a single count. CDR3 amino acids: CASSSGQGRAEQYF. The CDR3 region has the DNA TGTGCCAGCAGTTCAGGGCAGGGACGGGCCGAGCAGTACTTC. The chain joins TRBV6-5 to TRBJ2-7; either TRBD1 or TRBD2 may supply D (5 bases each). Germline assignment: CDR1 MNHEY and CDR2 SVGAGI. V shed 4 bases and J shed 6 bases, with 16 bases lying between them. The length of the CDR3 is 14 residues.

The V and J genes are TRBV7-2 and TRBJ1-5; the match to TRBD1 covers 9 bases. Trimming removed 5 bases from V and 7 bases from J; junction bases left unmatched: 6. The CDR3 covers 14 residues. CDR1 and CDR2 from the germline V gene are SGHTA and FQGNSA. CDR3 bases: TGTGCCAGCAGCCTCCGACAGGGGGGGCAGCCCCAGCATTTT. Amino acids: CASSLRQGGQPQHF.

The chain carries TRBV19 and TRBJ2-7; tentatively, D is TRBD1 (6 bases). V was pared by 4 bases and J by 3 bases, with 13 bases between. This CDR3 is built from 14 residues. CDR1 and CDR2 (germline): LNHDA, SQIVND (reference sequence). The CDR3 here is CASSTSQGYYEQYF. For the CDR3, the DNA is TGTGCCAGTAGTACATCACAGGGTTACTACGAGCAGTACTTC.

This chain uses TRBV2 with TRBJ1-3; D call uncertain. CDR1 is SNHLY, CDR2 FYNNEI, per germline. The V and J ends lost 6 bases and 8 bases respectively, with 11 bases between them. This CDR3 comprises 12 residues. The CDR3 reads CASSRVPDTIYF. The CDR3 nucleotides read TGTGCCAGCAGCCGGGTGCCTGACACCATATATTTT.

This clone was detected only once. The junction does not match germline at one end; this may be a read error. The rearrangement links TRBV7-7 to TRBJ2-3, with D possibly being TRBD2 (6 bases). The CDR3 loop spans 16 amino acids. CDR1 is SSHAT, CDR2 FNYEAQ, per germline (reference sequence). CDR3 nucleotide sequence: TGTGCTAGCAGCTTAGGGGTAGCGGCCGGCACAGATACGCAGTATTTT. This encodes CASSLGVAAGTDTQYF.

V gene TRBV5-6 combines with J gene TRBJ1-4; no clear D. The CDR3 has 13 residues. The germline V gene has CDR1 SGHDT and CDR2 YYEEEE. V was pared by 2 bases and J by 5 bases, with 7 bases between. The CDR3 spells CASSFILNEKLFF. CDR3 DNA sequence: TGTGCCAGCAGCTTCATCCTCAATGAAAAACTGTTTTTT.

V and J are TRBV6-1 and TRBJ1-2; D unresolved. Germline-derived CDR1 and CDR2 are MNHNS and SASEGT. The CDR3 covers 12 residues. Between the trimmed V and J ends, which lost 5 bases and 7 bases, there was a span of 11 bases. The CDR3 nucleotides are TGTGCCAGCAGTTATGGACCCGCTGGCTACACCTTC. Translating it yields CASSYGPAGYTF.

The V call is TRBV4-2, the J call TRBJ2-1, with 7 nucleotides matching TRBD2. Unmatched junction bases numbered 9, after V lost 1 base and J lost 15 bases. Germline-derived CDR1 and CDR2 are LGHNA and YNFKEQ. The CDR3 is made up of 13 amino acids. The CDR3 here is CASSQGIREVWFF. The CDR3 bases are TGTGCCAGCAGCCAAGGAATCCGGGAGGTTTGGTTCTTC.

The chain has TRBV14 and TRBJ2-1; D possibly corresponds to TRBD1 (6 bases). There are 15 residues in the CDR3. The germline V gene encodes CDR1 SGHDN and CDR2 FVKESK. V was shortened by 5 bases and J by 2 bases, with 13 bases between the two germline ends. The CDR3 sequence: CASSSTGTTYNEQFF. DNA of the CDR3: TGTGCCAGCAGCTCGACCGGGACAACCTACAATGAGCAGTTCTTC.

The rearrangement uses TRBV6-4 and TRBJ2-1; 8 bases match TRBD2. The CDR3 is made up of 15 amino acids. CDR1 and CDR2 from the germline V gene are MRHNA and SNTAGT. V was clipped by 6 bases and J by 4 bases; unmatched bases: 8. The CDR3 loop reads CASSQGLAEYNEQFF. In nucleotides, the CDR3 is TGTGCCAGCAGCCAAGGACTAGCAGAATACAATGAGCAGTTCTTC.

V is TRBV6-5 and J is TRBJ2-1, with TRBD2 identical over 9 bases. The CDR3 runs to 16 residues. Looked up from germline, CDR1 is MNHEY and CDR2 is SVGAGI. V shed 4 bases and J 1 base; nucleotides not matched to a gene: 5. The CDR3 DNA reads as TGTGCCAGCAGTTCCCCGACTAGCGGATCCTACAATGAGCAGTTCTTC. It codes for CASSSPTSGSYNEQFF.

The CDR3: CASSFRQGALDEQYF. The CDR3 DNA is TGCGCCAGCAGCTTCAGACAGGGGGCTTTGGACGAGCAGTACTTC. V is TRBV5-1 and J is TRBJ2-7; 10 bases are a match to TRBD1. With 2 bases clipped from V and 5 bases from J, the junction kept 7 bases outside the gene matches. CDR3 size: 15 residues. Germline lookup yields CDR1 SGHRS and CDR2 YFSETQ.

J is TRBJ2-3 and V is TRBV9; the D is unclear. In germline, CDR1 is SGDLS, CDR2 YYNGEE. The V end lost 0 bases, the J end lost 0 bases, and 5 bases lay between the germline ends. This CDR3 spans 14 amino acids. The CDR3 DNA reads TGTGCCAGCAGCGTAGCGGGTAGCACAGATACGCAGTATTTT. Translating gives CASSVAGSTDTQYF.

The sample holds a few counts of this clone. The chain uses TRBV12-5 and TRBJ2-3; 11 bases fit TRBD2. J lost 0 bases, V lost 1 base, and 0 bases had no gene match. This CDR3 is 16 amino acids long. Germline lookup yields CDR1 LGHNT and CDR2 FRNRAP. The CDR3 region has the DNA TGTGCTAGTGGTTTGGGGACTAGCGGGAGCACAGATACGCAGTATTTT. As protein: CASGLGTSGSTDTQYF.

This clone was counted once. In DNA, the CDR3 is TGTGCCAGCAGCTTGGACAGCCACTATGGCTACACCTTC. Amino acids: CASSLDSHYGYTF. The chain has TRBV11-2 and TRBJ1-2, with D possibly TRBD1 on 6 matching bases. The germline V and J ends were trimmed by 3 bases and 3 bases, with 8 bases remaining between them. Germline V CDR1 and CDR2: SGHAT, FQNNGV. This CDR3 comprises 13 residues.

V is TRBV2 and J is TRBJ2-7; D gene unclear. The V gene's germline CDR1 is SNHLY and CDR2 FYNNEI. The ends were cut back, 3 bases at V and 3 bases at J, with 6 bases in the middle. This CDR3 has 12 residues. The CDR3: CASSDGRYEQYF. DNA of the CDR3: TGTGCCAGCAGTGACGGACGCTACGAGCAGTACTTC.

The chain joins TRBV10-3 to TRBJ2-2; 9 bases match TRBD1. Germline trimming cut 7 bases from V and 6 bases from J; bases unmatched to any gene: 3. The CDR3 extends over 13 amino acids. CDR1 and CDR2 (germline): ENHRY, SYGVKD. CDR3 sequence reads: CAITQGASGELFF. Here the CDR3 DNA reads TGTGCCATCACACAGGGGGCTTCCGGGGAGCTGTTTTTT.

V gene TRBV4-1 combines with J gene TRBJ2-1; 8 bases are a match to TRBD2. Trimming removed 0 bases from V and 0 bases from J; junction bases left unmatched: 7. The CDR3 extends over 18 amino acids. CDR1 is MGHRA, CDR2 YSYEKL, per germline. CDR3 sequence reads: CASSQDSLAGSSYNEQFF. The DNA of the CDR3 is TGCGCCAGCAGCCAAGATAGTCTAGCGGGTTCCTCCTACAATGAGCAGTTCTTC.

This clone was recorded only once. In DNA form, the CDR3 reads TGTGCTAGTGGGTTTACTCCTCTCTACGAGCAGTACTTC. Translation gives CASGFTPLYEQYF. This chain links TRBV12-5 with TRBJ2-7; D ambiguous. The CDR3 loop spans 13 amino acids. V shed 6 bases and J shed 3 bases, with 12 bases lying between them. CDR1 LGHNT and CDR2 FRNRAP come from the germline V gene.

This chain links TRBV5-1 with TRBJ2-7; possibly TRBD2 for D (5 bases). Germline CDR1 is SGHRS and CDR2 is YFSETQ. This CDR3 has 16 amino acids. Trimming removed 3 bases at V and 1 base at J, with 17 bases between. CDR3 in DNA: TGCGCCAGCAGCTCAAGTTCCGGCGGGTCTTCCTACGAGCAGTACTTC. It is translated as CASSSSSGGSSYEQYF.

V is TRBV28 and J is TRBJ2-1, with 8 nucleotides matching TRBD2. CDR1 is MDHEN, CDR2 SYDVKM, per germline. This CDR3 is built from 17 residues. V was clipped by 5 bases and J by 4 bases; unmatched bases: 13. As DNA, the CDR3 is TGTGCCAGCAGTCCCCGACCGGGACTAGTTTCTTACAATGAGCAGTTCTTC. Protein: CASSPRPGLVSYNEQFF. Supplemented by reference TRBV28 and TRBJ2-1, the full variable domain reads DVKVTQSSRYLVKRTGEKVFLECVQDMDHENMFWYRQDPGLGLRLIYFSYDVKMKEKGDIPEGYSVSREKKERFSLILESASTNQTSMYLCASSPRPGLVSYNEQFFGPGTRLTVL.

The V gene is TRBV27, the J gene TRBJ1-1; D uncertain. Germline values: CDR1 MNHEY, CDR2 SMNVEV (reference sequence). The CDR3 covers 14 residues. Trimming pared 5 bases from V and 4 bases from J, leaving 14 bases between. CDR3: CASSRRGGGTEAFF. The CDR3 DNA follows: TGTGCCAGCAGTAGACGTGGTGGAGGCACTGAAGCTTTCTTT.

V usage is TRBV20-1 and J usage is TRBJ2-7; D is ambiguous. Germline CDR1 and CDR2: DFQATT and SNEGSKA (reference sequence). Trimming removed 7 bases from V and 3 bases from J, with 10 bases in between. The CDR3 length is 11 residues. The CDR3 sequence: CSVTSNYEQYF. CDR3 DNA sequence: TGCAGTGTCACGAGTAACTACGAGCAGTACTTC.

Only one count was recorded for this clone. The chain uses TRBV10-3 and TRBJ1-3, with D possibly being TRBD1 (5 bases). Germline V gives CDR1 ENHRY, CDR2 SYGVKD. The CDR3 length is 11 residues. The CDR3 coding sequence is TGTGCTGGGGGTTCTGGAAACACCATATATTTT. It yields the protein CAGGSGNTIYF.

This clone showed up just once. The genes are TRBV7-2 and TRBJ1-1; 7 bases are a match to TRBD1. Germline values: CDR1 SGHTA, CDR2 FQGNSA. After removal of 8 bases from V and 6 bases from J, the junction contained 9 bases not matched to a gene. This CDR3 spans 13 amino acids. The CDR3 sequence is CASQTGNIAEAFF. In nucleotides, the CDR3 is TGTGCCAGCCAGACAGGGAATATCGCTGAAGCTTTCTTT.

The chain employs TRBV7-2 and TRBJ2-5; maybe TRBD2 (6 bases). The closer fit of TRBJ2-7 to the DNA end suggests the J call may be wrong. The CDR3 runs 13 residues. Germline CDR1 reads SGHTA; CDR2 reads FQGNSA. CDR3: CASSLRGGDEQYF. CDR3 nucleotide sequence: TGTGCCAGCAGCTTACGGGGAGGAGACGAGCAGTACTTC.